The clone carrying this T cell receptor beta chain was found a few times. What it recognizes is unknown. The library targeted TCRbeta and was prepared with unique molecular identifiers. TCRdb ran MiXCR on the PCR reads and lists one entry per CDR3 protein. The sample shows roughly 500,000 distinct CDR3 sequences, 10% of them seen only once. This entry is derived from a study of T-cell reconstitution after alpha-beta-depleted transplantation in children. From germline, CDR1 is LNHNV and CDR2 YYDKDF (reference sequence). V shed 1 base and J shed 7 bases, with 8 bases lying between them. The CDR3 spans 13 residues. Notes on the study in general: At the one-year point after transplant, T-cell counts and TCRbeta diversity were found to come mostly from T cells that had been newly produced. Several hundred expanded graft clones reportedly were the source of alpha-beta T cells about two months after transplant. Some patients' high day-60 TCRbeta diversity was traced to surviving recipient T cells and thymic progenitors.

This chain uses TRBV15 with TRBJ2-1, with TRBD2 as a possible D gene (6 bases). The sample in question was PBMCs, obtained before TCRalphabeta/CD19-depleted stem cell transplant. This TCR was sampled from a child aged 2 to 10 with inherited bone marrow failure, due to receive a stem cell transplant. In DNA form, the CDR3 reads TGTGCCACCAGCAGAGCGGGAGTAAATGAGCAGTTCTTC. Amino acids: CATSRAGVNEQFF. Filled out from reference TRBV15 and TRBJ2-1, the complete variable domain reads DAMVIQNPRYQVTQFGKPVTLSCSQTLNHNVMYWYQQKSSQAPKLLFHYYDKDFNNEADTPDNFQSRRPNTSFCFLDIRSPGLGDTAMYLCATSRAGVNEQFFGPGTRLTVL.